This TCR beta chain stems from a study of T cells expressing NK-cell markers. TCRdb re-called the 5' RACE reads and shows each CDR3 protein once, DNA omitted. Its table lists roughly 450,000 distinct CDR3 sequences. The CDR3 extends over 16 amino acids. Germline-derived CDR1 and CDR2 are SGHNT and YYREEE (reference sequence). The receptor was isolated from a woman aged 45 to 65 in good health. The chain uses TRBV5-4 and TRBJ2-7; checking the TCRdb D call of TRBD2 is not possible without DNA. Sequenced: blood T cells: a sorted CD56 or NKG2C T cell subset, CD4+ or CD8+ T cells, or bulk PBMC T cells (not recorded which). This chain's CDR3 is CASSLAGTSGTREQYF. Drawing the rest from reference TRBV5-4 and TRBJ2-7, the complete variable domain is ETGVTQSPTHLIKTRGQQVTLRCSSQSGHNTVSWYQQALGQGPQFIFQYYREEENGRGNFPPRFSGLQFPNYSSELNVNALELDDSALYLCASSLAGTSGTREQYFGPGTRLTVT.